Listed below are T cell receptor beta chains from one sample, sequenced in a study of cytomegalovirus exposure and HLA in healthy donors. TCRdb's table, derived via immunoSEQ multiplex PCR, lists solely in-frame clones and lacks some. The sample has a few hundred thousand clones, 80% to 85% seen once. Sequencing was done on a sample of PBMCs. Source of these receptors: a woman aged 25-40 years in good health and CMV-seropositive. The CDR3 runs from the conserved cysteine through the conserved F or W. A D gene is named only where the DNA matches it firmly. Some rows mark clone size as missing; the rest say once, few, many or name a class of expanded clone.

TRBJ2-2	.	TRBV18	.	TGTGCCAGCTCACCAGAAGTGGTGGCGGCCGGGGAGCTGTTTTTT	CASSPEVVAAGELFF
TRBJ1-1	TRBD1	TRBV9	.	TGTGCCAGCAGCGGGACAGGGATGACTGAAGCTTTCTTT	CASSGTGMTEAFF
TRBJ2-7	.	TRBV6-5	.	TGTGCCAGCAGTCCCGGGGTCCCCGACGAGCAGTACTTC	CASSPGVPDEQYF
TRBJ1-5	.	TRBV29-1	.	TGCAGCGTTCTCGAAAGGGAAGGTCAGCCCCAGCATTTT	CSVLEREGQPQHF
TRBJ2-1	.	TRBV6-1	.	TGTGCCAGCAGGGCCGGGCCAGGCCGGAATGAGCAGTTCTTC	CASRAGPGRNEQFF
TRBJ2-5	TRBD2	TRBV7-2	.	TGTGCCAGCAGCTTAGTTGGGGGGGGTAGAGAGACCCAGTACTTC	CASSLVGGGRETQYF
TRBJ1-2	TRBD1	TRBV7-2	.	TGTGCCAGCAGCCTCCCCGGGGACAGATCTCGGGGCTACACCTTC	CASSLPGDRSRGYTF
TRBJ2-3	TRBD2	TRBV7-6	.	TGTGCCAGCAGCTCTAGCGGGAGGGCAACAGATACGCAGTATTTT	CASSSSGRATDTQYF
TRBJ2-3	.	TRBV5-1	.	TGCGCCAGCAGCTTGGCCCCCAACAGACTAGAGCCCCCTAGCACAGATACGCAGTATTTT	CASSLAPNRLEPPSTDTQYF
TRBJ1-1	TRBD1	TRBV29-1	.	TGCAGCGTTGAGGGACAGGCGAACACTGAAGCTTTCTTT	CSVEGQANTEAFF
TRBJ2-7	TRBD2	TRBV27	.	TGTGCCAGCAGTCCGACTAGCGATTACGAGCAGTACTTC	CASSPTSDYEQYF
TRBJ2-3	.	TRBV9	.	TGTGCCAGCAGCGTAGCTGGGTCCAAGGCAGATACGCAGTATTTT	CASSVAGSKADTQYF
TRBJ1-5	.	TRBV6-1	.	TGTGCCAGCAGCGACCCTACCGGGCAGCCTCAGCATTTT	CASSDPTGQPQHF
TRBJ2-7	TRBD1	TRBV4-1	.	TGCGCCAGCAGCCAGGACAGGGGCTCCTACGAGCAGTACTTC	CASSQDRGSYEQYF
TRBJ2-5	.	TRBV28	.	TGTGCCAGCAGTCGGACGGACAGACAAGAGACCCAGTACTTC	CASSRTDRQETQYF
TRBJ2-1	.	TRBV6-1	.	TGTGCCCCAAGGACCGTTTACAATGAGCAGTTCTTC	CAPRTVYNEQFF
TRBJ2-2	.	TRBV6-1	.	TGTGCCAGCAGGGTCGCCGGGGAGCTGTTTTTT	CASRVAGELFF
TRBJ2-1	.	TRBV15	.	TGTGCCACCAGCAGAGTTTGGGTTAATGAGCAGTTCTTC	CATSRVWVNEQFF
TRBJ2-7	.	TRBV2	.	TGTGCCAGCAAAAGTGTCGACGAGCAGTACTTC	CASKSVDEQYF
TRBJ2-7	.	TRBV5-1	.	TGCGCCAGCAGCTCCTCGTTTGTTAGCGGAGCCTACGAGCAGTACTTC	CASSSSFVSGAYEQYF
TRBJ2-7	TRBD1	TRBV6-1	few	TGTGCCAGCAGTGGCGGGACAGGGGTAGACGAGCAGTACTTC	CASSGGTGVDEQYF
TRBJ2-7	TRBD2	TRBV9	.	TGTGCCAGCAGCCCGGCGGGAGGCTCCTACGAGCAGTACTTC	CASSPAGGSYEQYF
TRBJ1-1	.	TRBV9	once	TGTGCCAGCAGCGTAGAAGGAGTGGCACCCGCTCTGAACACTGAAGCTTTCTTT	CASSVEGVAPALNTEAFF
TRBJ1-2	.	TRBV28	.	TGTGCCAGCAGTTTTACTGGGACATCCGGCTACACCTTC	CASSFTGTSGYTF
TRBJ1-4	TRBD1	TRBV2	.	TGTGCCAGCACTAGACAGGGTGAAAAACTGTTTTTT	CASTRQGEKLFF
TRBJ2-1	TRBD2	TRBV4-1	.	TGCGCCAGCAGCCAAGATGAGGCTAGCGGGAGCCCTAGTTACAATGAGCAGTTCTTC	CASSQDEASGSPSYNEQFF